What follows are 16 T cell receptor beta chains derived from one specimen sequenced in a study of blood T cell repertoires in COVID-19. Some clones are missing from TCRdb's copy, which holds only in-frame ones; the method was immunoSEQ multiplex PCR. In the table there are 150,000 to 200,000 clones, about three quarters of which are singletons. The source material was peripheral blood. These receptors came from an elderly woman with active or convalescent COVID-19.

The chain uses TRBV7-8 and TRBJ1-6, with no clear D. Germline V gene sequence: CDR1 SGHVS, CDR2 FQNEAQ. This CDR3 contains 18 residues. Between the trimmed V and J ends, which lost 5 bases and 1 base, there was a span of 18 bases. This CDR3 is CASSARGVWLSYNSPLHF. The CDR3 coding sequence is TGTGCCAGCAGCGCAAGAGGTGTCTGGCTGTCCTATAATTCACCCCTCCACTTT. The whole variable domain, remainder taken from reference TRBV7-8 and TRBJ1-6, is GAGVSQSPRYKVAKRGQDVALRCDPISGHVSLFWYQQALGQGPEFLTYFQNEAQLDKSGLPSDRFFAERPEGSVSTLKIQRTQQEDSAVYLCASSARGVWLSYNSPLHFGNGTRLTVT.

This clone was recorded only once. The CDR3 region has the DNA TGTGCCAGCAGCGGGACAGGGGAGAGTCAGCCCCAGCATTTT. Its protein is CASSGTGESQPQHF. The chain combines TRBV6-5 with TRBJ1-5, with TRBD1 matching 10 bases. Germline assignment: CDR1 MNHEY and CDR2 SVGAGI. Germline trimming cut 6 bases from V and 6 bases from J; bases unmatched to any gene: 5. The CDR3 totals 14 residues.

V usage is TRBV19 and J usage is TRBJ1-5; 9 bases align to TRBD1. The CDR3 loop spans 16 amino acids. CDR1 is LNHDA and CDR2 is SQIVND in the germline V gene (reference sequence). V dropped 6 bases and J dropped 1; count of bases not matched to a gene: 7. The DNA of the CDR3 is TGTGCCAGTAGCCGACAGGGGGGAGGAAGCAATCAGCCCCAGCATTTT. This encodes CASSRQGGGSNQPQHF. Variable domain in full (rest from reference TRBV19 and TRBJ1-5): DGGITQSPKYLFRKEGQNVTLSCEQNLNHDAMYWYRQDPGQGLRLIYYSQIVNDFQKGDIAEGYSVSREKKESFPLTVTSAQKNPTAFYLCASSRQGGGSNQPQHFGDGTRLSIL.

The rearrangement links TRBV7-3 to TRBJ1-1; 11 nucleotides match TRBD1. The CDR3 is made up of 17 amino acids. With 2 bases clipped from V and 3 bases from J, the junction kept 8 bases outside the gene matches. Germline V gene lookup returns CDR1 SGHTA and CDR2 FQGTGA. Written as DNA, the CDR3 is TGTGCCAGCAGCTTACAACCGGACAGGGGGCGCGACACTGAAGCTTTCTTT. It yields the protein CASSLQPDRGRDTEAFF.

Concerning this clone: No DNA is shown, since the ends of the CDR3 on it are uncertain; the CDR3 is the one TCRdb lists. The chain is built from TRBV6-5 and TRBJ1-5. Germline assignment: CDR1 MNHEY and CDR2 SVGAGI. 13 amino acids form the CDR3, both terminal residues included. The CDR3 loop reads CASILGGHQPQHF.

J is TRBJ2-7 and V is TRBV25-1; TRBD1 agrees at 9 bases. J lost 1 base, V lost 0 bases, and 1 base had no gene match. The CDR3 runs to 15 residues. Germline V gene lookup returns CDR1 MGHDK and CDR2 SYGVNS. CDR3 DNA sequence: TGTGCCAGCAGTGAATATGGGACAGGGTCCTACGAGCAGTACTTC. The encoded protein is CASSEYGTGSYEQYF.

J is TRBJ2-5 and V is TRBV5-6, with a possible D match to TRBD1 (6 bases). Germline CDR1 is SGHDT and CDR2 is YYEEEE. Deletions cut 4 bases from V and 7 bases from J, with 23 bases between. CDR3 length: 16 residues. CDR3 DNA sequence: TGTGCCAGCAGCCCCCGGACAGACGACCTACCGGGGACCCAGTACTTC. It encodes CASSPRTDDLPGTQYF.

The gene calls are TRBV6-1 and TRBJ1-2; tentative D call: TRBD1 (5 bases). Deletions cut 3 bases from V and 4 bases from J, with 15 bases between. Germline V gene data show CDR1 as MNHNS and CDR2 as SASEGT. The CDR3 loop spans 15 amino acids. The CDR3 region is CASSDMAGRGYGYTF. The CDR3 DNA reads as TGTGCCAGCAGTGACATGGCAGGGAGGGGCTATGGCTACACCTTC.

The DNA of the CDR3 is TGTGCCAGCAGCGTAGGGTCGCGGAGCACCGGGGAGCTGTTTTTT. Its translation is CASSVGSRSTGELFF. V gene TRBV9 combines with J gene TRBJ2-2; D is ambiguous. The CDR3 runs to 15 residues. Germline-derived CDR1 and CDR2 are SGDLS and YYNGEE. Trimming removed 0 bases from V and 4 bases from J, with 10 bases in between.

In this sample, this clone turned up once. This chain's CDR3 is CASSSTGVANTEAFF. In nucleotides, the CDR3 is TGTGCCAGCAGCTCGACAGGGGTCGCGAACACTGAAGCTTTCTTT. This chain uses TRBV5-8 with TRBJ1-1, with 8 nucleotides matching TRBD1. This CDR3 is 15 amino acids long. Losses at the gene ends were 3 bases for V and 1 base for J; bases not matched to a gene: 5. Germline V gene lookup returns CDR1 SGHTS and CDR2 YDEGEE.

This clone was recorded only once. The CDR3 loop reads CASSSGVMRSPLHF. CDR3 in DNA: TGTGCCAGCAGTTCCGGGGTAATGCGCTCACCCCTCCACTTT. The rearrangement links TRBV27 to TRBJ1-6; D call uncertain. Germline values: CDR1 MNHEY, CDR2 SMNVEV (reference sequence). The CDR3 sequence is 14 residues long. With 4 bases removed from V and 10 bases from J, the gap between germline ends came to 14 bases.

This chain links TRBV5-1 with TRBJ1-1, with 8 positions matching TRBD1. Per the germline V gene, CDR1 is SGHRS and CDR2 is YFSETQ. The CDR3 totals 16 residues. J lost 5 bases, V lost 0 bases, and 9 bases had no gene match. CDR3 bases: TGCGCCAGCAGCTTGGCAGGGGGCTCTGATACTACTGAAGCTTTCTTT. Protein: CASSLAGGSDTTEAFF.

This rearrangement joins TRBV18 to TRBJ2-1; 10 nucleotides line up with TRBD2. CDR1 is KGHSH and CDR2 is LQKENI in the germline V gene. The ends lost 0 bases at V and 5 bases at J; junction bases unmatched: 4. This CDR3 is 16 amino acids long. The CDR3 spells CASSPPTSGNNNEQFF. For the CDR3, the DNA is TGTGCCAGCTCACCACCTACTAGCGGGAATAACAATGAGCAGTTCTTC.

The CDR3 DNA reads TGTGCCAGCAGTTTATTAAGACGGGGGAACAGGGGAGGCTACACCTTC. Translation gives CASSLLRRGNRGGYTF. The V and J genes are TRBV28 and TRBJ1-2, with 7 bases fitting TRBD1. The J segment lost 8 bases and the V segment lost 1 base, leaving 13 bases of the junction unmatched. CDR1 is MDHEN and CDR2 is SYDVKM in the germline V gene. The CDR3 totals 16 residues.

The J gene is TRBJ1-6, the V gene TRBV4-3, with a tentative D call TRBD1 (5 bases). Trimming pared 0 bases from V and 11 bases from J, leaving 11 bases between. The germline CDR1 and CDR2 sequences are LGHNA and YSLEER. This CDR3 region has 14 residues. The CDR3 sequence is CASSQDGGSTPLHF. The CDR3 DNA is TGCGCCAGCAGCCAAGACGGGGGAAGTACACCCCTCCACTTT.

The chain has TRBV19 and TRBJ2-7, with D possibly matching TRBD2 (6 bases). The CDR3 extends over 14 amino acids. Trimming left V 8 bases short and J 3 bases short, with 17 bases between. Germline CDR1 reads LNHDA; CDR2 reads SQIVND (reference sequence). CDR3: CASGRSWGDYEQYF. DNA of the CDR3: TGTGCCAGTGGACGTTCTTGGGGGGACTACGAGCAGTACTTC.